This T cell receptor (beta chain) was recorded in a study of blood T cells in healthy people across ages. This clonotype was observed once. Its antigen is unidentified. Through a sample-barcoded 5' primer and a J-beta primer mix, a second PCR was run for roughly 7 to 12 cycles. A single record per CDR3 protein comes from TCRdb applying MiXCR to the 5' RACE reads. This table has hundreds of thousands of distinct CDR3 sequences, about 61% appearing once. Peripheral blood samples of roughly 9.8 milliliters were drawn from each donor. Study results and caveats: A strong correlation between TCR beta diversity and naive T cell percentage was seen.

The CDR3 has 17 amino acids. From germline, CDR1 is MNHEY and CDR2 SMNVEV (reference sequence). Trimming shortened V by 2 bases and J by 4 bases, and 17 bases separated the two germline ends. The specimen sequenced was blood. This receptor was identified in a man aged 35 to 55 in good health. V is TRBV27 and J is TRBJ2-2; D may be TRBD2 (6 bases). The CDR3 loop is CASSLVLPSGSTGELFF. The CDR3, as DNA: TGTGCCAGCAGTTTAGTGCTTCCGTCCGGGAGCACCGGGGAGCTGTTTTTT.